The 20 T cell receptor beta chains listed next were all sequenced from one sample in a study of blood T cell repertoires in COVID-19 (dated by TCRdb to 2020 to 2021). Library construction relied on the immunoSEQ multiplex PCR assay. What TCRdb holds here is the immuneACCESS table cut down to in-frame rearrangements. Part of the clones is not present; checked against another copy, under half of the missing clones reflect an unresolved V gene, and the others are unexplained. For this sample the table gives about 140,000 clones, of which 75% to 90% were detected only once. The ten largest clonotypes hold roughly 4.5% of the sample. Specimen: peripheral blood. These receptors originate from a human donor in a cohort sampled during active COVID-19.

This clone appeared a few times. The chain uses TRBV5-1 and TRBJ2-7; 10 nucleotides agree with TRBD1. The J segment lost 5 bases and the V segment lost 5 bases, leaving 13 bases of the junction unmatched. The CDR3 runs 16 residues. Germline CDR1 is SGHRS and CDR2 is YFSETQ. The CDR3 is CASRFNPTGGLNEQYF. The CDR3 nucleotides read TGCGCCAGCAGATTTAACCCGACAGGGGGCCTAAACGAGCAGTACTTC.

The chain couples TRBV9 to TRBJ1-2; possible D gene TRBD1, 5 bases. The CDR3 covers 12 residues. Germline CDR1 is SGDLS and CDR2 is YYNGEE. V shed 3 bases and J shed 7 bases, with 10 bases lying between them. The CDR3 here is CASSADGGGYTF. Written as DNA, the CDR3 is TGTGCCAGCAGCGCCGACGGGGGTGGCTACACCTTC.

CDR3 loop: CASSKASGRDTGELFF. DNA of the CDR3: TGTGCCAGCAGCAAAGCGAGCGGGAGGGACACCGGGGAGCTGTTTTTT. V usage is TRBV21-1 and J usage is TRBJ2-2; the DNA was not compared with TRBD2, the D call given in the table. TRBV21-1 is noted as a pseudogene. The CDR3 length is 16 residues.

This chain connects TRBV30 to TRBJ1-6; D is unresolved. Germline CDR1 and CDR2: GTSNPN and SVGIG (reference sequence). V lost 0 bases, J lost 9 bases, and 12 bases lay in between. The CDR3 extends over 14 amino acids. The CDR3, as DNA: TGTGCCTGGAGTGTAAAGAGGGCCAGTTCACCCCTCCACTTT. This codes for CAWSVKRASSPLHF.

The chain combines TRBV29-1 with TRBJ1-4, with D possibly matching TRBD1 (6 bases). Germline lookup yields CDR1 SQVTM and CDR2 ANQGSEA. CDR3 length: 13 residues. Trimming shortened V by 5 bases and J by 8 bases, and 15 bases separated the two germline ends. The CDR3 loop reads CSVLWDTGEKLFF. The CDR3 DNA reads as TGCAGCGTTTTATGGGACACTGGCGAAAAACTGTTTTTT.

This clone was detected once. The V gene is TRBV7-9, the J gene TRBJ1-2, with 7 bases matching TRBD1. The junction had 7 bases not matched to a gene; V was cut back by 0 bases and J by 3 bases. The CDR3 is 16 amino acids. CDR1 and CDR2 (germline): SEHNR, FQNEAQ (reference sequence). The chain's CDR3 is CASSLAPGQAHYGYTF. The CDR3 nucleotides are TGTGCCAGCAGCTTAGCACCAGGACAGGCACACTATGGCTACACCTTC.

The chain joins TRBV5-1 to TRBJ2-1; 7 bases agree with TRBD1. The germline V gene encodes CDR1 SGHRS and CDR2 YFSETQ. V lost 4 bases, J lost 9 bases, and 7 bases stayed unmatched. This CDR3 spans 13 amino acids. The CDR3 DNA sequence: TGCGCCAGCAGCGCAGACAGGGAAGGTGAGCAGTTCTTC. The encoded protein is CASSADREGEQFF.

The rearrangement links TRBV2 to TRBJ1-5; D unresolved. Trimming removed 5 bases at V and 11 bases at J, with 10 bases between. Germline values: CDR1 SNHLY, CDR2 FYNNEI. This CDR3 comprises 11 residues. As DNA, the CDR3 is TGTGCCAGCAGTTACGACTCGACCCAGCATTTT. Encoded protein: CASSYDSTQHF.

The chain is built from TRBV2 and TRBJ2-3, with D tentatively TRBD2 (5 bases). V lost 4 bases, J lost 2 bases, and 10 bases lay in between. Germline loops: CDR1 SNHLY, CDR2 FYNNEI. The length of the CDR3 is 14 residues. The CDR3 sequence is CASSAEGFTDTQYF. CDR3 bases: TGTGCCAGCAGTGCAGAGGGATTCACAGATACGCAGTATTTT.

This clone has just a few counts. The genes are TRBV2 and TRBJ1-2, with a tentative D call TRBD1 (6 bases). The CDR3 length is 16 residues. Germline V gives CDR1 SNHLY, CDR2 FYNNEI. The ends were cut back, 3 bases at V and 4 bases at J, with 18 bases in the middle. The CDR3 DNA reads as TGTGCCAGCAGTGACCCATCAGCGACAGGCGTCTATGGCTACACCTTC. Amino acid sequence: CASSDPSATGVYGYTF.

CDR3 DNA: TGTGCCAGCAGCTTAGCGGGACAGTTCTATGGCTACACCTTC. Residues: CASSLAGQFYGYTF. The chain combines TRBV7-9 with TRBJ1-2; 7 bases align to TRBD1. After removal of 0 bases from V and 4 bases from J, the junction contained 2 bases not matched to a gene. CDR1 and CDR2 (germline): SEHNR, FQNEAQ (reference sequence). The CDR3 length is 14 residues.

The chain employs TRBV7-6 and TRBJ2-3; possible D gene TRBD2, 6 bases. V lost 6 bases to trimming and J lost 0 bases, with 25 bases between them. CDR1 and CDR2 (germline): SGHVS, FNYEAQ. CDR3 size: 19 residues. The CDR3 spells CASSGSRANRLGSTDTQYF. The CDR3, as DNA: TGTGCCAGCAGTGGATCCCGGGCCAACAGACTAGGGAGCACAGATACGCAGTATTTT.

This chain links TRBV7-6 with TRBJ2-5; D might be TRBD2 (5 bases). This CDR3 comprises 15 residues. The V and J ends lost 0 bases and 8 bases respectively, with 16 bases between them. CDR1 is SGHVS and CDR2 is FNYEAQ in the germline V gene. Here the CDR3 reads CASSLARTARETQYF. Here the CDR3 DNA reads TGTGCCAGCAGCTTAGCGCGAACCGCTCGGGAAACCCAGTACTTC.

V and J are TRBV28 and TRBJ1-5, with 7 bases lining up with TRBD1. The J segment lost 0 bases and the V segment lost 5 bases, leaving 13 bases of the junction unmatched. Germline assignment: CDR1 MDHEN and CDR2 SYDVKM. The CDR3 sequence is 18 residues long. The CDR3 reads CASSPPGQKYYSNQPQHF. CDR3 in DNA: TGTGCCAGCAGTCCCCCGGGACAGAAGTATTATAGCAATCAGCCCCAGCATTTT.

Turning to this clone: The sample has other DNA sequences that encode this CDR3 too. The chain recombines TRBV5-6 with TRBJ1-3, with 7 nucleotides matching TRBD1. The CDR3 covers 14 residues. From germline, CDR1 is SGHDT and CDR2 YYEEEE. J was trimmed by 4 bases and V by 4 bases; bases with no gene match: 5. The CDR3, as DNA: TGTGCCAGCAGCAACAGGGGTCCAGGAAACACCATATATTTT. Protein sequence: CASSNRGPGNTIYF. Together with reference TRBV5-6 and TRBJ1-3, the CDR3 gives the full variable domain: DAGVTQSPTHLIKTRGQQVTLRCSPKSGHDTVSWYQQALGQGPQFIFQYYEEEERQRGNFPDRFSGHQFPNYSSELNVNALLLGDSALYLCASSNRGPGNTIYFGEGSWLTVV.

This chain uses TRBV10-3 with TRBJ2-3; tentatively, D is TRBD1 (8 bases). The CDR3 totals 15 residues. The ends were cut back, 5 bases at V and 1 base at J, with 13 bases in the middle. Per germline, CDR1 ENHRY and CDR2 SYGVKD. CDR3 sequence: CAISPQGGGTDTQYF. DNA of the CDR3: TGTGCCATCAGTCCACAGGGGGGGGGCACAGATACGCAGTATTTT.

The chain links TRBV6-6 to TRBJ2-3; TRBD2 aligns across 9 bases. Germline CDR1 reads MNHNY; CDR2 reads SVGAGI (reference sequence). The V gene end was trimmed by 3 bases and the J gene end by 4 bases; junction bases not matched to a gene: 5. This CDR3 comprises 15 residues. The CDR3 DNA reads TGTGCCAGCAGTTATGGCGGGGGGGCTGCAGATACGCAGTATTTT. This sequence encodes CASSYGGGAADTQYF.

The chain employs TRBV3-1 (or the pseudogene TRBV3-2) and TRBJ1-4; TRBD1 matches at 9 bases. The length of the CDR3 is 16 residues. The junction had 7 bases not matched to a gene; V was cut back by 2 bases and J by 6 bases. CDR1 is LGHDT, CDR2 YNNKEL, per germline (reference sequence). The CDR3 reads CASSQRPGTGYEKLFF. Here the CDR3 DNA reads TGTGCCAGCAGCCAACGACCCGGGACAGGGTATGAAAAACTGTTTTTT.

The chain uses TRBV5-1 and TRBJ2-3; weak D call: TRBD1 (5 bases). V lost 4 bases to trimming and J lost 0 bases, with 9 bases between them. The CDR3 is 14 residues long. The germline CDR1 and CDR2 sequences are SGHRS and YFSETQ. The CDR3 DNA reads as TGCGCCAGCAGCCCCGACAGTAGCACAGATACGCAGTATTTT. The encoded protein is CASSPDSSTDTQYF. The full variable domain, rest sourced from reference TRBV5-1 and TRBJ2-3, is KAGVTQTPRYLIKTRGQQVTLSCSPISGHRSVSWYQQTPGQGLQFLFEYFSETQRNKGNFPGRFSGRQFSNSRSEMNVSTLELGDSALYLCASSPDSSTDTQYFGPGTRLTVL.

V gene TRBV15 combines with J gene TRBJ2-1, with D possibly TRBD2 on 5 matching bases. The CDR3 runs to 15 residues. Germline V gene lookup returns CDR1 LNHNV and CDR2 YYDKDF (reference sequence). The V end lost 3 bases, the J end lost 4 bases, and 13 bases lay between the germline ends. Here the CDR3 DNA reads TGTGCCACCAGCAGCGAAAGCACGGGGTACAATGAGCAGTTCTTC. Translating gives CATSSESTGYNEQFF.